The sequence of this T cell receptor beta chain was determined in a study of cytomegalovirus exposure and HLA in healthy donors (dated by TCRdb to about 2017). Regarding the research as a whole: An earlier analysis of approximately 590 of the donors reported 276 Gb of sequence data and some 100 million unique TCR beta sequences from some 180 million T cells. An early release that covered several hundred HLA-typed donors contained approximately 300 gigabases of sequencing data and 80 million or so unique TCR sequences. The genetic ancestry cluster associated with self-reported Caucasian donors included about four fifths of the 300 to 450 genotyped donors. The study aimed to test whether signatures of past pathogen exposure could be identified by cataloging public T cell receptors. The study used immunosequencing to profile the T cell repertoires of some 600 subjects and linked those repertoires to cytomegalovirus serostatus. Besides the first cohort of approximately 710 subjects, a separate validation cohort made up of over 100 different subjects was used. To predict cytomegalovirus infection status, the study brought together high-throughput TCR immunosequencing, statistical association of individual TCRs with disease status, and machine learning. To study patterns of TCR occurrence, a later analysis re-analyzed previously published TCR beta repertoires from under 750 donors and added high-resolution HLA genotyping. In the later analysis, no new phenotypic data were used to find candidate immune exposures; instead, reliance was placed on TCR beta sequences and their occurrence across donors. An earlier analysis of around 580 of the donors used high-throughput TCR beta sequencing to judge whether each TCR beta V gene segment behaved as functional or pseudogenic. Alongside the repertoire data, information on donor age, sex, ethnicity and CMV serostatus was compiled. A later genetic analysis used genome-wide SNP genotypes for about 60% of the 666 donors, treating that subset as a discovery cohort. All discovery cohort repertoires had been generated using a single sequencing platform. Both class I and class II loci were covered by HLA typing, at four-digit resolution. Typing coverage varied by locus: roughly 629-630 donors for A, B, C, DRB1 and DQB1; 500 to 550 for DQA1; about 600 for DPA1; under 490 for DPB1. A few DR-DQ haplotypes were handled as single units for association and clustering because linkage in the cohort was strong. Among roughly 400 genotyped donors of the cohort, an average of approximately 240,000 unique TCR beta nucleotide sequences was sequenced per donor, of which 15% to 20% were non-productive. The full study reports these points: A cluster of highly shared sequence variants was judged likely to be a technical artifact of the sequencing pipeline. Broadly in line with IMGT annotations, most TCR beta V segments showed up in productive rearrangements about 87% or about 30% of the time in an earlier analysis of around 550 of the donors. The authors suggested that the approach could potentially be extended to other disease states and immunological phenotypes. Cytomegalovirus status was reported to be diagnosed by the classifier with high specificity and sensitivity in both the original and validation cohorts. The study listed approximately 150 TCR beta chains as associated with cytomegalovirus. HLA typing was unavailable for some donors at each locus, so association tests used only the typed subset. The 87-base-pair reads could not distinguish some IMGT-functional V segments, including TRBV6-2 and TRBV6-3, so those segments were excluded. In a later genetic analysis, a missense DCLRE1C variant was associated with V-gene and J-gene trimming of TCR beta chains, and the association was replicated in an independent cohort. Sequencing depth was assumed to be roughly uniform across donors in the presence/absence analyses, though that assumption may not hold. Immune exposure information for the cohort was limited to CMV serostatus. Correlated functional status among segregating V segments might be attributable to linkage disequilibrium, but an unknown experimental factor could not be ruled out. Because counts were too low, roughly 16 rarely observed V segments, including chromosome 9 orphons, were excluded from the earlier analysis of several hundred of the donors. Compared with the roughly 700-donor mean, donors in an Asian-associated ancestry cluster had fewer N-insertions in productive TCRs, according to a later genetic analysis. While some public TCRs were present in many individuals, most TCR sequences turned up only very rarely across donors. Three of the identified cytomegalovirus-associated TCR beta chains were confirmed in vitro to be specific for cytomegalovirus antigens. Assigning TCR associations to individual alleles was difficult when HLA alleles, especially DR and DQ, strongly co-occurred. According to a later analysis, TCR association rates differed among HLA loci, with DRB1 alleles showing the most associated TCRs and HLA-C alleles showing the fewest. At a false discovery rate of 0.05, a later analysis linked some 18,000 TCR beta sequences to specific HLA alleles. In a later analysis, HLA-associated TCR beta chains were found to be more clonally expanded and to have lower generation probabilities than equally common non-associated chains. A further reported finding was that TCR beta sequences accurately predicted the HLA-A and HLA-B alleles for most subjects in the first cohort. In this cohort, only TCR beta chains were sequenced, and detectable features were limited by the absence of alpha or paired-chain data. Most CMV-associated TCR beta chains appeared to be HLA-restricted in a later analysis, and the HLA associations seemed to be driven largely by CMV exposure. In a later analysis, several top co-occurrence clusters were reported to appear linked to parvovirus B19, influenza, CMV and Epstein-Barr virus.

Library creation used the immunoSEQ multiplex PCR assay. A mixture of 60 forward primers for TCR Vbeta segments and 13 reverse primers for TCR Jbeta segments was used in the multiplex PCR. The CDR3 region of rearranged TCR beta genes was amplified from genomic DNA with a multiplex PCR assay. The Illumina HiSeq System was used to sequence the amplified TCR beta libraries as 87-base-pair reads. The authors' analysis ran thus. A later analysis tallied around 82 million unique TCR beta chains across the 666 repertoires, and about 12 million of those chains were shared by two or more donors. To remove PCR and sequencing errors, raw reads were error-corrected and collapsed into unique sequences using a nearest-neighbor algorithm that merged closely related sequences. CDR3 sequences were aligned to IMGT reference sequences to assign V, D and J gene segments. For a sequence to be retained, at least a six-nucleotide match to both a V gene segment and a J gene segment was required. Rearrangements were classified as productive when the CDR3 lacked stop codons and remained in frame with V and J, and all other rearrangements were classified as non-productive. Following IMGT convention, CDR3 was defined as the stretch from the second conserved V-encoded cysteine up to the conserved J-encoded phenylalanine. The earlier analysis of some 580 of the donors excluded any sequence lacking an unambiguous match to a single V gene segment. In an earlier analysis of 587 of the donors, V segments were called functional above 56.7% productive rearrangements and were called segregating when the between-donor standard deviation exceeded 5%. To diagnose cytomegalovirus status from the catalog of TCR beta chain sequences, a statistical classification framework was built. V and J gene assignment, in a later analysis, came from comparing TCR nucleotide sequences with IMGT/GENE-DB human TR gene sequences. Using the TCRdist pipeline, a later analysis assigned CDR3 sequences along with most-parsimonious VDJ recombination scenarios. In a later analysis, every TCR beta chain was defined by the combination of its CDR3 amino acid sequence and its V-gene family, and reads without a unique V-gene family were dropped. A later analysis removed 500 to 650 highly shared, low-generation-probability nucleotide sequences to deal with suspected cross-contamination and a sequencing artifact. In a later analysis, a clonal expansion index for each public chain was calculated from normalized within-repertoire ranks of inferred template counts. In a later analysis, generation probabilities were computed using a VDJ recombination model fitted to out-of-frame rearrangements, and the results were checked against IGoR. Hypergeometric tests were used in a later analysis to score TCR-TCR, TCR-HLA and TCR-CMV co-occurrence, with a repertoire-size bias correction applied to the TCR pairs. False discovery rates were estimated in a later analysis by permuting HLA or CMV assignments 20 times. In a later analysis, co-occurring TCRs were grouped using DBSCAN, with TCRdist sequence similarity added in when clustering inside HLA-allele-positive subsets. Repertoires with fewer than 30,000 or more than 120,000 public chains, plus five repertoires with anomalous nucleotide sharing, were excluded from co-occurrence clustering. Not all clones reach the TCRdb copy of this immuneACCESS table, which keeps in-frame sequences only. Checked studies attribute under half of the gap to unresolved V genes and leave the rest unexplained. That table supplies the V and J calls and clone size; D and trimming were determined from the DNA. For this sample there are about 130,000 clones; 65% to 90% appear just once. About 11% of the sample rests with the top ten.

The germline V gene encodes CDR1 MDHEN and CDR2 SYDVKM. V trim: 4 bases; J trim: 7 bases; unmatched bases: 7. Including the terminal cysteine and phenylalanine, the CDR3 comprises 13 residues. Only the CDR3 DNA stays, 39 bases, in frame from base 1. The cohort comprised around 690 healthy bone marrow donors. All cohort members were sampled while nominally healthy, although unrecorded immune exposures were likely present. The donor was CMV seropositive and was included in the group of 250 to 300 seropositive cohort members. A peripheral blood sample was provided by each donor, and peripheral blood mononuclear cells were used for TCR beta sequencing. Genomic DNA extraction from the blood cell samples was performed with the Qiagen DNeasy Blood Extraction Kit. Worth noting for this clone: Its antigen is currently not known. Base qualities are not provided; no much larger clone lies one nucleotide away.

This sequence was found in a male donor in good health and CMV-seropositive. Sequenced input: PBMCs. The V and J genes are TRBV28 and TRBJ2-7; the junction holds 7 bases that match TRBD2. In nucleotide form, the sequence is TGTGCCAGCAGTTCCGGGCCGCGGGGGGAGCAGTACTTC. Translated, it gives CASSSGPRGEQYF.